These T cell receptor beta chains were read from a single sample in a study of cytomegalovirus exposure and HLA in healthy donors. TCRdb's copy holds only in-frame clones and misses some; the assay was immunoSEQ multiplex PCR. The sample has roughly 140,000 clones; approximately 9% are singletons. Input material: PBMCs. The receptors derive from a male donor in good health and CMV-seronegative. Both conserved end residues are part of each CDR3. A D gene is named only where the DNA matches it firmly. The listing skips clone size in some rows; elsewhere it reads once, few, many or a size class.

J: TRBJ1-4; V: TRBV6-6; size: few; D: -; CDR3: CASSYGGGRNEKLFF; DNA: TGTGCCAGCAGTTACGGGGGGGGGCGCAATGAAAAACTGTTTTTT
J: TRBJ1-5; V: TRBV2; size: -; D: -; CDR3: CASSLTENSNQPQHF; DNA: TGTGCCAGCAGTTTAACAGAGAATAGCAATCAGCCCCAGCATTTT
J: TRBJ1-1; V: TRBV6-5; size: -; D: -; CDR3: CASSEGGNTEAFF; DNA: TGTGCCAGCAGTGAAGGAGGGAACACTGAAGCTTTCTTT
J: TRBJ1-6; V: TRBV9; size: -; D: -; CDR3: CASSVMSSGVNSPLHF; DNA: TGTGCCAGCAGCGTCATGTCGTCGGGGGTAAATTCACCCCTCCACTTT
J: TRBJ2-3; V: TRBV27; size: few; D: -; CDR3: CASSRLEVRGDTQYF; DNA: TGTGCCAGCAGTAGGCTGGAGGTCCGTGGAGATACGCAGTATTTT
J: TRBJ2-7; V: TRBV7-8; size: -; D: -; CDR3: CASSLVSPQADEQYF; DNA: TGTGCCAGCAGCTTAGTTAGCCCACAAGCGGACGAGCAGTACTTC
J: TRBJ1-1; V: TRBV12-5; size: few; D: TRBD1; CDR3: CASGPPGGTEAFF; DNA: TGTGCTAGTGGTCCTCCAGGGGGAACTGAAGCTTTCTTT
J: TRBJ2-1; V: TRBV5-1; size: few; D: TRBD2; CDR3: CASTAGAPYNEQFF; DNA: TGCGCCAGCACGGCGGGAGCCCCCTACAATGAGCAGTTCTTC
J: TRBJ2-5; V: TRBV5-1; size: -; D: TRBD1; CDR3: CASSFLSGTGLGETQYF; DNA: TGCGCCAGCAGTTTCCTATCCGGGACAGGGTTAGGGGAGACCCAGTACTTC
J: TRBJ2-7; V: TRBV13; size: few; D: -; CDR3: CASRFAYEQYF; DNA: TGTGCCAGCAGATTCGCCTACGAGCAGTACTTC
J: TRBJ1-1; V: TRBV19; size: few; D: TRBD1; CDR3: CASIPDRVYTEAFF; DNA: TGTGCCAGTATTCCGGACAGGGTCTACACTGAAGCTTTCTTT
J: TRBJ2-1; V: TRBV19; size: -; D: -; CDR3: CASIPPGGLFHEQFF; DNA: TGTGCCAGTATCCCGCCCGGGGGGCTTTTCCACGAGCAGTTCTTC
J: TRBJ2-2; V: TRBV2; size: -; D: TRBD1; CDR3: CASIGQGFTGELFF; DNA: TGTGCCAGCATTGGACAGGGATTCACCGGGGAGCTGTTTTTT
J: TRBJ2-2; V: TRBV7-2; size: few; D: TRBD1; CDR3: CASSLQLTGRGGELFF; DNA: TGTGCCAGCAGCTTGCAACTGACAGGGCGCGGCGGGGAGCTGTTTTTT
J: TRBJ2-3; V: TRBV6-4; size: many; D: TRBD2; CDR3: CASSGTSGGTDTQYF; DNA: TGTGCCAGCAGTGGCACTAGCGGGGGTACAGATACGCAGTATTTT
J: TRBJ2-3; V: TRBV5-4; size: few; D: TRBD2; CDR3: CASSSAGTRGTDTQYF; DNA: TGTGCCAGCAGCTCCGCCGGGACTAGGGGCACAGATACGCAGTATTTT
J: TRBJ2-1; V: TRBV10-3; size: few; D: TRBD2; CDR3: CAISQELAGGIRSYNEQFF; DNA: TGTGCCATCAGCCAGGAACTAGCGGGGGGGATCCGCTCCTACAATGAGCAGTTCTTC
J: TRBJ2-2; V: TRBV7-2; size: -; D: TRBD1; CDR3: CASSSRRQGPYTGELFF; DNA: TGTGCCAGCAGCTCCAGACGACAGGGGCCATACACCGGGGAGCTGTTTTTT
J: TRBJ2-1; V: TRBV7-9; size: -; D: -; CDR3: CASSLVDFLHEQFF; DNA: TGTGCCAGCAGCTTAGTTGACTTCCTCCATGAGCAGTTCTTC
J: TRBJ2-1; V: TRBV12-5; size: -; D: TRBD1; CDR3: CASVPGTGFYNEQFF; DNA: TGTGCTAGTGTCCCCGGGACAGGTTTTTACAATGAGCAGTTCTTC
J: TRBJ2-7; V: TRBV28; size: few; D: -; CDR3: CASSRQGRGAYEQYF; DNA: TGTGCCAGCTCCCGACAGGGGAGGGGAGCCTACGAGCAGTACTTC
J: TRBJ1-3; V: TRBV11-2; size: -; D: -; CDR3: CASTPTGYSGNTIYF; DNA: TGTGCCAGCACCCCGACAGGTTACTCTGGAAACACCATATATTTT
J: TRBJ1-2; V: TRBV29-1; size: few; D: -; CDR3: CSVFPPVLANYGYTF; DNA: TGCAGTGTCTTCCCCCCAGTACTAGCTAACTATGGCTACACCTTC
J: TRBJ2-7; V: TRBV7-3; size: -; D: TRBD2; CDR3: CASSPSGGLYEQYF; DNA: TGTGCCAGCAGCCCGAGCGGGGGGTTGTACGAGCAGTACTTC
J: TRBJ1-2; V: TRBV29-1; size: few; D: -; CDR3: CSVAGRNYGYTF; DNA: TGCAGCGTTGCTGGCAGGAACTATGGCTACACCTTC
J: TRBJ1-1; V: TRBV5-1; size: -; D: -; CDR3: CASSLDRMNTEAFF; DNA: TGCGCCAGCAGCTTGGACAGGATGAACACTGAAGCTTTCTTT
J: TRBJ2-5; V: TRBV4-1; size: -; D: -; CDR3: CASSQLLSGQETQYF; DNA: TGCGCCAGCAGCCAATTATTGTCAGGGCAAGAGACCCAGTACTTC
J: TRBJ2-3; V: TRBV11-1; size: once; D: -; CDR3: CASSRASPSTDTQYF; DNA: TGTGCCAGCAGCCGCGCGTCACCTAGCACAGATACGCAGTATTTT
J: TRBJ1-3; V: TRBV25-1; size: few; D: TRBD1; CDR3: CASNGQGYSGNTIYF; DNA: TGTGCCAGCAACGGACAGGGTTACTCTGGAAACACCATATATTTT
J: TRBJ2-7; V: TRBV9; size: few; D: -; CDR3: CASSVGAMSTYEQYF; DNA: TGTGCCAGCAGCGTAGGCGCCATGAGTACTTACGAGCAGTACTTC
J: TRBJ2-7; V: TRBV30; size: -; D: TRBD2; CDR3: CAWSSGSPYEQYF; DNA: TGTGCCTGGAGTAGCGGGAGCCCCTACGAGCAGTACTTC
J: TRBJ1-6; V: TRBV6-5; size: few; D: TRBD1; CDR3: CASRRQGGSDSPLHF; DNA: TGTGCCAGCAGAAGACAGGGAGGTTCGGATTCACCCCTCCACTTT
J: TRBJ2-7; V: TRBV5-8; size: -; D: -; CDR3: CASSLSPGPIAAYEQYF; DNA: TGTGCCAGCAGCTTGAGTCCAGGGCCCATAGCTGCCTACGAGCAGTACTTC
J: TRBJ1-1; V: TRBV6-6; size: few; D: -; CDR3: CASSPQGTEAFF; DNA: TGTGCCAGCAGTCCCCAGGGCACTGAAGCTTTCTTT
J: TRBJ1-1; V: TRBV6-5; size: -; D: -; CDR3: CASSYNSNTEAFF; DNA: TGTGCCAGCAGTTACAACTCCAACACTGAAGCTTTCTTT
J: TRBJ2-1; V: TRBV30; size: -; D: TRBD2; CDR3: CAWSRGRATDEQFF; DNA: TGTGCCTGGAGTCGCGGGAGGGCCACCGATGAGCAGTTCTTC
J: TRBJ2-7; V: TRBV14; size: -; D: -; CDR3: CASSQVFGREVEQYF; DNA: TGTGCCAGCAGCCAAGTCTTCGGCAGGGAAGTCGAGCAGTACTTC
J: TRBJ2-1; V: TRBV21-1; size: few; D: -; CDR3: CASSSTSGSYNEQFF; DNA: TGTGCCAGCAGCAGTACTAGCGGCTCCTACAATGAGCAGTTCTTC
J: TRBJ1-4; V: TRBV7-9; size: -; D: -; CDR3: CASSPREPRNEKLFF; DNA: TGTGCCAGCAGCCCTCGGGAGCCTAGGAATGAAAAACTGTTTTTT
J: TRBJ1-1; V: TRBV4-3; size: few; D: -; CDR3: CASSQGAGWTEAFF; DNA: TGCGCCAGCAGCCAAGGGGCAGGGTGGACTGAAGCTTTCTTT
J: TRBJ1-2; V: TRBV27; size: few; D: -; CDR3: CASSLSPAGPNYGYTF; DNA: TGTGCCAGCAGTTTATCGCCGGCAGGGCCGAACTATGGCTACACCTTC
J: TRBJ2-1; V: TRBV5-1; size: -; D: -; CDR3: CASSLAARNEQFF; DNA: TGCGCCAGCAGCTTAGCGGCGAGGAATGAGCAGTTCTTC
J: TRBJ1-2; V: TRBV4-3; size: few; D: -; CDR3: CASSQDLPTAPYGYTF; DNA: TGCGCCAGCAGCCAAGATCTACCGACAGCTCCCTATGGCTACACCTTC
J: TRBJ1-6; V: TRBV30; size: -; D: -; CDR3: CAWRMLGGYDNSPLHF; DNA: TGTGCCTGGAGGATGCTTGGAGGTTATGATAATTCACCCCTCCACTTT
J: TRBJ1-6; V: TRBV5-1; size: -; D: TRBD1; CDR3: CASSNRTGPAPLHF; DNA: TGCGCCAGCAGCAACAGGACAGGACCCGCACCCCTCCACTTT
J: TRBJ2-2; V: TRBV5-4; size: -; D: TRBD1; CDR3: CASSLGGTGGHGELFF; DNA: TGTGCCAGCAGCTTAGGGGGGACAGGGGGCCACGGGGAGCTGTTTTTT
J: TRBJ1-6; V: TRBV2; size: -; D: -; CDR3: CASSASGGGNNSPLHF; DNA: TGTGCCAGCAGTGCCTCGGGCGGGGGGAATAATTCACCCCTCCACTTT
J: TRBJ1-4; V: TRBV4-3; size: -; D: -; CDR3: CASSRTRTTNEKLFF; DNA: TGCGCCAGCAGCCGAACCAGAACAACTAATGAAAAACTGTTTTTT
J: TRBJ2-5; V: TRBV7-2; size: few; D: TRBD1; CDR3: CASSPNRGQGRETQYF; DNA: TGTGCCAGCAGCCCCAATAGGGGACAGGGGAGGGAGACCCAGTACTTC
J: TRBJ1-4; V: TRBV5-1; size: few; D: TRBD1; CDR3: CASSLAKGAQEKLFF; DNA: TGCGCCAGCAGCTTGGCCAAGGGGGCGCAGGAAAAACTGTTTTTT
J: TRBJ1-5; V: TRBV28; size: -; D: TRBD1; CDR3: CASSSGQGNQPQHF; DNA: TGTGCCAGCAGCTCCGGACAGGGGAATCAGCCCCAGCATTTT